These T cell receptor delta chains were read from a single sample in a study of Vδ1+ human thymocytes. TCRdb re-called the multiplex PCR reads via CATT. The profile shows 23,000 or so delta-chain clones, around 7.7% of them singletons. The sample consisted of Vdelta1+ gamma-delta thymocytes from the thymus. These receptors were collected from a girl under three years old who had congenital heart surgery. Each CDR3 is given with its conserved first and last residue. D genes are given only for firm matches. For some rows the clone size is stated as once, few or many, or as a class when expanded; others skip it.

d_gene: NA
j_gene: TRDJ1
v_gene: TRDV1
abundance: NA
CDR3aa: CALGELRLPGTDKLIF
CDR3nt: TGTGCTCTTGGGGAACTCCGGCTTCCCGGGACCGATAAACTCATCTTT

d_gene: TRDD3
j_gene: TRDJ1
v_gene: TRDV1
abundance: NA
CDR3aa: CALGEFSYWGSDKLIF
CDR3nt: TGTGCTCTTGGGGAATTCTCTTACTGGGGGAGCGATAAACTCATCTTT

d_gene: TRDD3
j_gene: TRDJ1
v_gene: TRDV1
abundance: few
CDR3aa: CALGPPTFNWGNTDKLIF
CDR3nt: TGTGCTCTTGGGCCCCCTACGTTTAACTGGGGGAACACCGATAAACTCATCTTT

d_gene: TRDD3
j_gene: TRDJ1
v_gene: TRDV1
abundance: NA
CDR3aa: CALGELGKLLSLKLGDSTDKLIF
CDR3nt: TGTGCTCTTGGGGAACTAGGGAAACTCCTTTCCTTGAAACTGGGGGACTCTACCGATAAACTCATCTTT

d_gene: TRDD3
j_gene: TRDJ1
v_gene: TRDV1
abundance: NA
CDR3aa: CALGELCYGVGDTPDKLIF
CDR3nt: TGTGCTCTTGGGGAACTTTGTTATGGTGTGGGGGATACGCCCGATAAACTCATCTTT

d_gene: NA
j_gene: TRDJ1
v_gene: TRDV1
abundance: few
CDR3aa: CALGTPLPTKHDRLIF
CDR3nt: TGTGCTCTTGGGACACCTTTGCCAACCAAACACGATAGACTCATCTTT

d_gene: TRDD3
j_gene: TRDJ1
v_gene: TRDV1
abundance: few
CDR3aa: CALGDLLFLRLGDTFCKLIF
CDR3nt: TGTGCTCTTGGGGATCTCCTCTTCCTACGACTGGGGGATACGTTTTGTAAACTCATCTTT

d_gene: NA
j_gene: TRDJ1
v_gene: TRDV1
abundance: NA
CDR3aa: CALGWPSHPPGDKLIF
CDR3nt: TGTGCTCTTGGGTGGCCTTCCCATCCTCCGGGGGATAAACTCATCTTT

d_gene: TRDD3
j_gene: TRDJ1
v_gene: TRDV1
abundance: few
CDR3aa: CALGELITGGYPSPYTDKLIF
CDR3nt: TGTGCTCTTGGGGAACTGATTACTGGGGGATACCCTTCCCCGTACACCGATAAACTCATCTTT

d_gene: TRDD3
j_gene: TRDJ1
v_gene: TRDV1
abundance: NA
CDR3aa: CALGARGDQTDKLIF
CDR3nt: TGTGCTCTTGGTGCTAGGGGGGATCAGACCGATAAACTCATCTTT

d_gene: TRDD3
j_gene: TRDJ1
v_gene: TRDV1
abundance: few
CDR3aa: CALGPNPTFHRSGGFSFTDKLIF
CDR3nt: TGTGCTCTTGGTCCCAATCCAACCTTCCACCGCTCTGGGGGATTTTCTTTCACCGATAAACTCATCTTT

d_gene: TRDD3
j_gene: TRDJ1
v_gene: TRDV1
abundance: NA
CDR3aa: CALGELLGATGGRIDKLIF
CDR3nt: TGTGCTCTTGGGGAACTATTGGGAGCTACTGGGGGAAGAATCGATAAACTCATCTTT

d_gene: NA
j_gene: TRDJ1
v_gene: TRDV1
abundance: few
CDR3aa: CALGELDSSYSLSGGFTDKLIF
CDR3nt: TGTGCTCTTGGGGAACTCGATTCTTCCTACTCGCTGTCTGGGGGATTCACCGATAAACTCATCTTT

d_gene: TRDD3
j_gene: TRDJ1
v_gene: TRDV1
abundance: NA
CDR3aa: CALGDRPPSPISPVLGASYPKLIF
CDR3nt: TGTGCTCTTGGGGACCGTCCGCCTTCCCCTATATCCCCCGTACTGGGGGCCTCCTATCCCAAACTCATCTTT

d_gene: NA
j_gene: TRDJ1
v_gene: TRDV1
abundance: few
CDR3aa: CALGDHTWYKLIF
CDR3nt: TGTGCTCTTGGGGATCACACCTGGTATAAACTCATCTTT

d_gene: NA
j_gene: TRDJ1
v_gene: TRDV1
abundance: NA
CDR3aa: CALGGKSSLGGGTDKLIF
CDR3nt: TGTGCTCTTGGGGGCAAAAGTTCCCTGGGAGGGGGAACCGATAAACTCATCTTT

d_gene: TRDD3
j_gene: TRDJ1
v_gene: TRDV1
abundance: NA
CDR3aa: CALGKGPSIRGMDKLIF
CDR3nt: TGTGCTCTTGGGAAAGGTCCTAGTATCAGGGGGATGGATAAACTCATCTTT

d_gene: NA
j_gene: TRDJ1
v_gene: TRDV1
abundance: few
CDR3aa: CALGEKAPYHQYTDKLIF
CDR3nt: TGTGCTCTTGGGGAAAAGGCCCCCTACCACCAGTACACCGATAAACTCATCTTT

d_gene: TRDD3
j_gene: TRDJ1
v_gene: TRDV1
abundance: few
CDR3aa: CALGEPMLGDTGGTDKLIF
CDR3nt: TGTGCTCTTGGGGAACCTATGCTGGGGGATACAGGGGGCACCGATAAACTCATCTTT

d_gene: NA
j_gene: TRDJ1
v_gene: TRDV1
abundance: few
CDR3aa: CALGERGYSSYSAVVVSRGDKLIF
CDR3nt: TGTGCTCTTGGGGAACGGGGATATAGCTCCTACAGTGCAGTAGTCGTTAGTAGGGGCGATAAACTCATCTTT

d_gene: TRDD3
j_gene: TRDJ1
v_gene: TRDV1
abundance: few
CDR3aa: CALGELVWAGGYTDKLIF
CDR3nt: TGTGCTCTTGGGGAACTTGTCTGGGCTGGGGGATACACCGATAAACTCATCTTT

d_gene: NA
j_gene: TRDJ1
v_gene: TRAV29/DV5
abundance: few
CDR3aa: CAASFRLPTSFGLLTGGSKLIF
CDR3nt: TGTGCAGCAAGCTTCCGCCTTCCTACAAGTTTTGGGCTCCTTACTGGGGGCTCCAAACTCATCTTT

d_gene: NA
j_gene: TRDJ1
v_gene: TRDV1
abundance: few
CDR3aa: CALGENFLRGYADKLIF
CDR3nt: TGTGCTCTTGGGGAAAACTTCCTACGGGGATACGCCGATAAACTCATCTTT

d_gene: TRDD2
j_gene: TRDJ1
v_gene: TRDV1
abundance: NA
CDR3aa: CALGEIGASYDVWASDKLIF
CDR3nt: TGTGCTCTTGGGGAAATAGGGGCTTCCTACGACGTCTGGGCCTCCGATAAACTCATCTTT

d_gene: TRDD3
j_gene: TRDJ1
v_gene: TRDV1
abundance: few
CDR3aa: CALGEVLGIRDKLIF
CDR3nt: TGTGCTCTTGGGGAGGTTTTGGGGATACGCGATAAACTCATCTTT

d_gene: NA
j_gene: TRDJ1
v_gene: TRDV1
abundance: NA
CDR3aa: CALGVSRGADKLIF
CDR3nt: TGTGCTCTTGGGGTCTCCCGGGGAGCCGATAAACTCATCTTT

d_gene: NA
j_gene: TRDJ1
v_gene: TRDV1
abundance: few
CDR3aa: CALGEGVTGFRTQYTDKLIF
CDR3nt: TGTGCTCTTGGGGAAGGCGTGACTGGGTTTCGGACTCAGTACACCGATAAACTCATCTTT